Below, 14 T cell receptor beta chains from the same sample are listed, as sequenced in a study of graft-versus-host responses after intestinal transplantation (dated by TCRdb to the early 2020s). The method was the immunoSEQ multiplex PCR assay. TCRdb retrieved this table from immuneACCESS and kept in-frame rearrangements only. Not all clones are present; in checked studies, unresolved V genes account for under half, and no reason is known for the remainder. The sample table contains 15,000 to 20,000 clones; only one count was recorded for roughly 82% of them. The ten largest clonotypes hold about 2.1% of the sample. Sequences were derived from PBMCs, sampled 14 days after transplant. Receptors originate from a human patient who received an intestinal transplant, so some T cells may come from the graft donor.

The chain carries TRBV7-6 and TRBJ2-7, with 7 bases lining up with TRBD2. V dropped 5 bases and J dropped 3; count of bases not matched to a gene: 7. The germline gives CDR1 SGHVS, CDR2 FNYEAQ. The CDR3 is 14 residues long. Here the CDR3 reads CASSPRGVLYEQYF. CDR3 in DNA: TGTGCCAGCAGCCCCCGGGGGGTGCTCTACGAGCAGTACTTC.

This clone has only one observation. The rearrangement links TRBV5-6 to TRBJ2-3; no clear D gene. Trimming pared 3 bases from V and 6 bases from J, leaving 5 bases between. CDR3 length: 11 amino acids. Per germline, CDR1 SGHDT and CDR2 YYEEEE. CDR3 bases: TGTGCCAGCAGCTCTATCGATACGCAGTATTTT. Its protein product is CASSSIDTQYF.

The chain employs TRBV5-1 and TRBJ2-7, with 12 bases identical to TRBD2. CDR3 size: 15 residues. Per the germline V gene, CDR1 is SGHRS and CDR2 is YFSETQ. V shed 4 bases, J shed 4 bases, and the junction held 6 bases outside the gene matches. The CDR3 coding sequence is TGCGCCAGCAGCCGATTGACTAGCGGGAGTTACGAGCAGTACTTC. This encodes CASSRLTSGSYEQYF.

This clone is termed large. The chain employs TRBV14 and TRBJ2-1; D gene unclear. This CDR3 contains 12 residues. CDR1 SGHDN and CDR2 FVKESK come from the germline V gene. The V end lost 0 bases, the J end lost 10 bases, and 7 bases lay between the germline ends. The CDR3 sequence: CASSQDRLEQFF. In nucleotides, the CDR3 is TGTGCCAGCAGCCAAGATCGGCTAGAGCAGTTCTTC.

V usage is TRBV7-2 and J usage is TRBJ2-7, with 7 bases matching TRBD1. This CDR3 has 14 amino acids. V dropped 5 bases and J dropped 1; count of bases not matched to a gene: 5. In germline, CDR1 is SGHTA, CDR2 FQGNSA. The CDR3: CASSLDRDSYEQYF. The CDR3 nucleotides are TGTGCCAGCAGCCTTGACAGGGATTCCTACGAGCAGTACTTC.

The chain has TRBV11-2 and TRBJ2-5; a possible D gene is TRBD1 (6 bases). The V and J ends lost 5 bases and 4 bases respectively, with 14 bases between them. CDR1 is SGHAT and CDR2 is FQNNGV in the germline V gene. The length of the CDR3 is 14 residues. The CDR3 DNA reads TGTGCCAGCAGCCCGCAGACAGGCCCAGAGACCCAGTACTTC. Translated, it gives CASSPQTGPETQYF.

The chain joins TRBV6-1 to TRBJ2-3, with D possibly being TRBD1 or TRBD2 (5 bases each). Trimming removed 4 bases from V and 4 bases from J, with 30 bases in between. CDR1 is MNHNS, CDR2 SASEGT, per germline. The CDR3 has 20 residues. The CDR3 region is CASSGLSGPRGLLGADTQYF. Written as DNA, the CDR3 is TGTGCCAGCAGTGGCTTGAGCGGTCCTAGAGGGTTACTAGGGGCAGATACGCAGTATTTT.

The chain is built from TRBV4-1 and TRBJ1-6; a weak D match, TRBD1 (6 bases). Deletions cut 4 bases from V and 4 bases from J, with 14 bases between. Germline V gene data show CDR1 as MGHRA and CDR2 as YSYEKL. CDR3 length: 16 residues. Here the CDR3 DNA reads TGCGCCAGCAGCCCAAGGGGGGTCACGTATAATTCACCCCTCCACTTT. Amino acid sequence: CASSPRGVTYNSPLHF.

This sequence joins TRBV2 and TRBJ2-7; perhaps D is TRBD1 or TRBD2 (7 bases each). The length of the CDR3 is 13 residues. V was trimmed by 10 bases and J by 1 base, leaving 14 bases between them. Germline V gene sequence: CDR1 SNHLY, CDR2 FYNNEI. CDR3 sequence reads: CATQGGQSYEQYF. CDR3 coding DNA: TGTGCCACTCAGGGGGGGCAGTCCTACGAGCAGTACTTC.

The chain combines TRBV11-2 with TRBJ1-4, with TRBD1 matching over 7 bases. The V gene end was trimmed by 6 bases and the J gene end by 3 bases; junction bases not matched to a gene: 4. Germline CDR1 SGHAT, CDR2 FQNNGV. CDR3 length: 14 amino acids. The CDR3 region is CASRDRVPNEKLFF. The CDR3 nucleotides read TGTGCCAGCAGAGACAGGGTTCCTAATGAAAAACTGTTTTTT.

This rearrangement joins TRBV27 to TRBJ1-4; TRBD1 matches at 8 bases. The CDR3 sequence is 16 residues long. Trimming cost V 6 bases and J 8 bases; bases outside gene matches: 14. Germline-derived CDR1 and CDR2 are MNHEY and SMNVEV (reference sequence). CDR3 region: CASRLYSGTGGEKLFF. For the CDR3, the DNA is TGTGCCAGCAGACTGTACTCCGGGACAGGAGGGGAAAAACTGTTTTTT.

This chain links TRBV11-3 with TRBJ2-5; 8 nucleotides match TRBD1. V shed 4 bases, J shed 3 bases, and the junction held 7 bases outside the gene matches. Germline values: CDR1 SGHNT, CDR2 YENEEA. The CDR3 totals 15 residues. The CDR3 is CASSSRGQGKETQYF. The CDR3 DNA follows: TGTGCCAGCAGCTCCCGCGGACAGGGTAAAGAGACCCAGTACTTC. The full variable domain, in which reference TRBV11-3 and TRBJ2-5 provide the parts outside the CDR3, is EAGVVQSPRYKIIEKKQPVAFWCNPISGHNTLYWYLQNLGQGPELLIRYENEEAVDDSQLPKDRFSAERLKGVDSTLKIQPAELGDSAVYLCASSSRGQGKETQYFGPGTRLLVL.

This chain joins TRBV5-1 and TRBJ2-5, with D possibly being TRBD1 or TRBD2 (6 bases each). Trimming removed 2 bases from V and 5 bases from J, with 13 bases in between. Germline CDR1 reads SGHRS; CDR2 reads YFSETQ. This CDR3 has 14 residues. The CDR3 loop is CASSFEGGGETQYF. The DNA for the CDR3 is TGCGCCAGCAGCTTTGAGGGGGGCGGTGAGACCCAGTACTTC.

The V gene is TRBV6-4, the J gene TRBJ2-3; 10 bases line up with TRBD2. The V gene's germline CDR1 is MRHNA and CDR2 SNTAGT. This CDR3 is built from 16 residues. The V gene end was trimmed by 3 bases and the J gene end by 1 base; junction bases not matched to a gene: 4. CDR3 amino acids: CASSESGGAGTDTQYF. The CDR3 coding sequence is TGTGCCAGCAGTGAAAGCGGGGGGGCCGGCACAGATACGCAGTATTTT.